Described below is a single T cell receptor beta chain sequence and its context. Methods used by the authors: Reference gene primers were amplified, and this amplification served to estimate nucleated cell counts. Here immunoSEQ multiplex PCR was the method, and the copy in TCRdb shows in-frame clones only, minus some. V and J calls and clone size come straight from that table; D and trimming were deduced from the DNA. The table records under 150,000 clones, 70% to 85% of them present only once. The record originates from a study of blood T cell repertoires in COVID-19. Germline V gene data show CDR1 as SEHNR and CDR2 as FQNEAQ (reference sequence). This CDR3 is built from 16 residues. The J segment lost 0 bases and the V segment lost 5 bases, leaving 5 bases of the junction unmatched.

What was sequenced was peripheral blood. This chain joins TRBV7-9 and TRBJ2-3, with TRBD1 matching 10 bases. This clonotype was sampled from a woman older than 75 in a cohort sampled during active or convalescent COVID-19. Written as DNA, the CDR3 is TGTGCCAGCAGCCTACGACAGGGGGCAAGCACAGATACGCAGTATTTT. Amino acid sequence: CASSLRQGASTDTQYF.